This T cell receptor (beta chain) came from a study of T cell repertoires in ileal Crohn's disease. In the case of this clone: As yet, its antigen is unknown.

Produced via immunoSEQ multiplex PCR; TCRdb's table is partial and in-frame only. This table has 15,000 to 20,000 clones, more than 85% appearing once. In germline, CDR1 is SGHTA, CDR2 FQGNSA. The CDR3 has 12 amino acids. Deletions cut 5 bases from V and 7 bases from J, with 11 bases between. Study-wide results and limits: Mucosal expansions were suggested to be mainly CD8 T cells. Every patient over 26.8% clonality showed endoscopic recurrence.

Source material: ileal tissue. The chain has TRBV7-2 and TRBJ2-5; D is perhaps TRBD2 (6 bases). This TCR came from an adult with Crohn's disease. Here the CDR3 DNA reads TGTGCCAGCAGCCACCGTAGCGGGACCCAGTACTTC. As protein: CASSHRSGTQYF.